The 26 T cell receptor beta chains given below trace back to one sample, sequenced in a study of beta chain features in type 1 diabetes. These receptors' antigens are unknown. Expressed TCRB transcripts were sequenced, since all the RNA that had been isolated was reverse transcribed. TCRdb's table, derived via immunoSEQ multiplex PCR, lists solely in-frame clones and lacks some. The data hold about 240,000 clones, with more than 11% observed a single time. Study-level results: Significant though moderate, a shortening of TCRB CDR3s appeared in all four CD4+ subsets of Type 1 diabetes patients.

Input material: naive CD4+ T cells from blood. These receptors all come from a man aged 30-40 years with type 1 diabetes.

The rearrangement uses TRBV14 and TRBJ2-1; 9 nucleotides line up with TRBD2. This CDR3 contains 16 residues. CDR1 SGHDN and CDR2 FVKESK come from the germline V gene. V shed 1 base and J 2 bases; nucleotides not matched to a gene: 3. CDR3 loop: CASSQVGGGAYNEQFF. CDR3 bases: TGTGCCAGCAGCCAAGTGGGCGGGGGGGCCTACAATGAGCAGTTCTTC.

A few counts support this clone. The chain recombines TRBV2 with TRBJ2-4, with 9 bases fitting TRBD1. Germline V lookup: CDR1 SNHLY, CDR2 FYNNEI. The CDR3 is 13 amino acids. Trimming removed 6 bases from V and 15 bases from J; junction bases left unmatched: 12. CDR3 amino acids: CASREGQGFTRYF. Written as DNA, the CDR3 is TGTGCCAGCAGAGAGGGACAGGGCTTCACTCGGTACTTC.

The chain is built from TRBV10-3 and TRBJ1-3; D not resolved. Germline lookup yields CDR1 ENHRY and CDR2 SYGVKD. The CDR3 contains 11 residues. The V and J ends lost 10 bases and 0 bases respectively, with 4 bases between them. The CDR3 DNA reads TGTGCCACCGGCTCTGGAAACACCATATATTTT. The encoded protein is CATGSGNTIYF.

V and J are TRBV10-3 and TRBJ2-3; TRBD2 agrees at 7 bases. CDR3 length: 15 amino acids. Germline V lookup: CDR1 ENHRY, CDR2 SYGVKD. Unmatched junction bases numbered 6, after V lost 0 bases and J lost 6 bases. CDR3 loop: CAISESTNGRDTQYF. Written as DNA, the CDR3 is TGTGCCATCAGTGAGTCGACGAACGGGAGGGATACGCAGTATTTT.

In DNA form, the CDR3 reads TGCGCCAGCAGCTTGGATGGGCCCCCAGCCAAAAACATTCAGTACTTC. Encoded protein: CASSLDGPPAKNIQYF. The J gene is TRBJ2-4, the V gene TRBV5-1; D unresolved. The CDR3 contains 16 residues. Trimming took off 0 bases at V and 0 bases at J, with 10 bases between the two ends. Germline V lookup: CDR1 SGHRS, CDR2 YFSETQ.

This clone was seen a few times. V usage is TRBV6-5 and J usage is TRBJ2-5; 8 bases line up with TRBD2. This CDR3 region has 15 residues. Trimming cost V 0 bases and J 7 bases; bases outside gene matches: 7. In germline, CDR1 is MNHEY, CDR2 SVGAGI. CDR3 loop: CASSYSSGGPGTQYF. CDR3 DNA sequence: TGTGCCAGCAGTTACTCGTCGGGGGGGCCTGGGACCCAGTACTTC.

This clone was seen a few times. This chain joins TRBV2 and TRBJ2-3; D is unclear. Trimming took 6 bases from V and 0 from J, leaving 10 bases between them. This CDR3 comprises 14 residues. Looked up from germline, CDR1 is SNHLY and CDR2 is FYNNEI. The CDR3 reads CASRDTTSTDTQYF. As DNA, the CDR3 is TGTGCCAGCAGAGACACGACCAGCACAGATACGCAGTATTTT.

The V and J genes are TRBV4-1 and TRBJ2-5; 8 bases line up with TRBD1. CDR1 and CDR2 from the germline V gene are MGHRA and YSYEKL. Trimming took 1 base from V and 5 from J; bases not matched to a gene: 12. The CDR3 is 17 amino acids. The CDR3 sequence: CASSQVGKFDRGETQYF. The CDR3 DNA reads as TGCGCCAGCAGCCAAGTTGGAAAATTCGACAGGGGTGAGACCCAGTACTTC.

This clone was counted ten times or more. The chain recombines TRBV4-2 with TRBJ2-5, with TRBD2 as a possible D gene (5 bases). Trimming took off 4 bases at V and 4 bases at J, with 10 bases between the two ends. The CDR3 loop spans 13 amino acids. Germline V gives CDR1 LGHNA, CDR2 YNFKEQ. The DNA for the CDR3 is TGTGCCAGCAGCCCGGACTTTAGAGAGACCCAGTACTTC. The encoded protein is CASSPDFRETQYF.

In this sample, this clone turned up a few times. The chain combines TRBV18 with TRBJ1-1, with D maybe TRBD1 (6 bases). Germline assignment: CDR1 KGHSH and CDR2 LQKENI. V lost 0 bases to trimming and J lost 8 bases, with 10 bases between them. CDR3 length: 13 amino acids. The chain's CDR3 is CASSPPNRAEAFF. The DNA for the CDR3 is TGTGCCAGCTCACCACCTAACAGGGCAGAAGCTTTCTTT.

This clone came up a few times. This chain joins TRBV29-1 and TRBJ2-5; the match to TRBD1 covers 12 bases. V lost 8 bases, J lost 2 bases, and 15 bases stayed unmatched. CDR1 and CDR2 (germline): SQVTM, ANQGSEA. CDR3 length: 17 amino acids. CDR3 protein: CSSVPGQGAGGQETQYF. The CDR3, as DNA: TGCAGCTCCGTCCCGGGACAGGGGGCAGGAGGGCAAGAGACCCAGTACTTC.

The sample holds a few counts of this clone. The chain joins TRBV15 to TRBJ2-7; a possible D gene is TRBD2 (6 bases). The CDR3 length is 13 residues. From germline, CDR1 is LNHNV and CDR2 YYDKDF (reference sequence). Trimming left V 3 bases short and J 6 bases short, with 12 bases between. CDR3 protein: CATSRTAGSEQYF. As DNA, the CDR3 is TGTGCCACCAGCAGGACCGCGGGGAGCGAGCAGTACTTC.

The chain links TRBV2 to TRBJ2-7; the match to TRBD1 covers 8 bases. The CDR3 length is 16 residues. Trimming removed 8 bases from V and 0 bases from J; junction bases left unmatched: 12. The germline gives CDR1 SNHLY, CDR2 FYNNEI. The CDR3 sequence: CASGPFRQGISYEQYF. The CDR3 bases are TGTGCCAGCGGGCCCTTCCGACAGGGGATCTCCTACGAGCAGTACTTC.

This clone turned up a few times. The V and J genes are TRBV5-6 and TRBJ1-2; 7 bases align to TRBD1. The junction had 2 bases not matched to a gene; V was cut back by 0 bases and J by 3 bases. Germline CDR1 SGHDT, CDR2 YYEEEE. This CDR3 comprises 14 residues. This CDR3 reads CASSLVDRDYGYTF. The CDR3 DNA is TGTGCCAGCAGCTTGGTAGACAGGGACTATGGCTACACCTTC.

The chain combines TRBV11-3 with TRBJ2-1; D is possibly TRBD1 (6 bases). V was pared by 5 bases and J by 4 bases, with 9 bases between. Germline lookup yields CDR1 SGHNT and CDR2 YENEEA. The CDR3 is 13 residues long. The DNA for the CDR3 is TGTGCCAGCAGCCCGACAGGTTACAATGAGCAGTTCTTC. This encodes CASSPTGYNEQFF.

J is TRBJ1-1 and V is TRBV2; TRBD1 agrees at 10 bases. The length of the CDR3 is 15 residues. V gave up 0 bases and J gave up 4 bases; unmatched junction bases: 2. Germline values: CDR1 SNHLY, CDR2 FYNNEI. DNA of the CDR3: TGTGCCAGCAGTGAAGCGTGGACAGGGGGCACTGAAGCTTTCTTT. Translated: CASSEAWTGGTEAFF.

The chain couples TRBV5-1 to TRBJ2-7, with 7 bases aligning to TRBD1. This CDR3 has 13 residues. Germline V gene lookup returns CDR1 SGHRS and CDR2 YFSETQ. V lost 4 bases, J lost 3 bases, and 4 bases stayed unmatched. The CDR3 protein is CASSPGQDYEQYF. CDR3 in DNA: TGCGCCAGCAGCCCCGGACAGGACTACGAGCAGTACTTC.

The chain joins TRBV7-2 to TRBJ2-5; 10 bases align to TRBD2. J lost 5 bases, V lost 1 base, and 7 bases had no gene match. CDR3 size: 16 residues. CDR1 SGHTA and CDR2 FQGNSA come from the germline V gene. The DNA of the CDR3 is TGTGCCAGCAGCTTAGAGGCTAGCGGGAGTGGGGAGACCCAGTACTTC. It specifies CASSLEASGSGETQYF. The entire variable domain, with the rest obtained from reference TRBV7-2 and TRBJ2-5, is as follows: GAGVSQSPSNKVTEKGKDVELRCDPISGHTALYWYRQSLGQGLEFLIYFQGNSAPDKSGLPSDRFSAERTGGSVSTLTIQRTQQEDSAVYLCASSLEASGSGETQYFGPGTRLLVL.

This clone was picked up a small number of times. This chain connects TRBV5-1 to TRBJ1-4, with 9 nucleotides matching TRBD1. This CDR3 has 14 residues. From germline, CDR1 is SGHRS and CDR2 YFSETQ. V shed 4 bases, J shed 4 bases, and the junction held 2 bases outside the gene matches. CDR3 protein: CASSQGQGNEKLFF. Here the CDR3 DNA reads TGCGCCAGCAGCCAGGGACAGGGTAATGAAAAACTGTTTTTT.

The chain recombines TRBV27 with TRBJ2-7, with 9 positions matching TRBD1. The V gene end was trimmed by 5 bases and the J gene end by 3 bases; junction bases not matched to a gene: 8. The CDR3 extends over 15 amino acids. Germline CDR1 MNHEY, CDR2 SMNVEV (reference sequence). This CDR3 is CASSPGTGSRYEQYF. The CDR3 region has the DNA TGTGCCAGCAGTCCCGGGACAGGGTCCCGCTACGAGCAGTACTTC.

The CDR3 loop is CATSRRPGAGGGDTQYF. For the CDR3, the DNA is TGTGCCACCAGCAGACGGCCAGGAGCGGGAGGAGGAGATACGCAGTATTTT. The chain recombines TRBV15 with TRBJ2-3; TRBD2 matches at 9 bases. The CDR3 is 17 amino acids. Germline CDR1 is LNHNV and CDR2 is YYDKDF (reference sequence). The ends lost 2 bases at V and 5 bases at J; junction bases unmatched: 11. Complete variable domain (other parts from reference TRBV15 and TRBJ2-3): DAMVIQNPRYQVTQFGKPVTLSCSQTLNHNVMYWYQQKSSQAPKLLFHYYDKDFNNEADTPDNFQSRRPNTSFCFLDIRSPGLGDTAMYLCATSRRPGAGGGDTQYFGPGTRLTVL.

This clone appeared a few times. This chain links TRBV30 with TRBJ1-1, with D hard to call. This CDR3 has 13 residues. The V and J ends lost 3 bases and 1 base respectively, with 9 bases between them. The germline V gene encodes CDR1 GTSNPN and CDR2 SVGIG (reference sequence). CDR3 coding DNA: TGTGCCTGGAGAAGTCACGGGAACACTGAAGCTTTCTTT. Translated: CAWRSHGNTEAFF.

This chain connects TRBV18 to TRBJ1-2; D not resolved. V was trimmed by 1 base and J by 6 bases, leaving 9 bases between them. This CDR3 comprises 13 residues. The V gene's germline CDR1 is KGHSH and CDR2 LQKENI. CDR3 sequence (DNA): TGTGCCAGCTCACCACTACCTGGCAATGGCTACACCTTC. As protein: CASSPLPGNGYTF.

The CDR3 DNA reads as TGTGCCAGCAGCTTGGAGGCAGAGCGGACCTTC. Translation gives CASSLEAERTF. This chain uses TRBV5-6 with TRBJ1-2, with D hard to call. Trimming cost V 0 bases and J 14 bases, with 11 bases left between them. Germline CDR1 is SGHDT and CDR2 is YYEEEE. This CDR3 region has 11 residues.

This clone was recorded a few times. V is TRBV6-5 and J is TRBJ2-7; tentative D call: TRBD1 (6 bases). CDR3 length equals 14 residues. Per the germline V gene, CDR1 is MNHEY and CDR2 is SVGAGI. V was shortened by 3 bases and J by 7 bases, with 16 bases between the two germline ends. The CDR3 nucleotides are TGTGCCAGCAGTTATACCACAGGGTCGGGTGAGCAGTACTTC. It encodes CASSYTTGSGEQYF.

This clone was seen more than once but under ten times. This chain uses TRBV30 with TRBJ1-5; the D gene is possibly TRBD1 (5 bases). The V end lost 0 bases, the J end lost 2 bases, and 11 bases lay between the germline ends. Germline CDR1 reads GTSNPN; CDR2 reads SVGIG (reference sequence). This CDR3 is 15 amino acids long. For the CDR3, the DNA is TGTGCCTGGAGTGTAAGGGGATTAGGCAATCAGCCCCAGCATTTT. Protein product: CAWSVRGLGNQPQHF.